A single sample is the source of the 22 T cell receptor beta chains below, sequenced in a study of cytomegalovirus exposure and HLA in healthy donors (dated 2017 in TCRdb). The receptor library was made with the immunoSEQ multiplex PCR assay. The multiplex PCR relied on a mix of 60 forward primers for TCR Vbeta segments and 13 reverse primers for TCR Jbeta segments. TCRdb took over this immuneACCESS table, retaining in-frame rearrangements with V and J assigned. Such tables are incomplete; in checked studies, under half of the missing clones stem from an unresolved V gene, and the remainder is unexplained. This sample comprises some 69,000 clones, 60% to 75% of them detected only once. The ten largest make up 14% of the sample. The sequenced material came from PBMCs. The receptors come from a male donor in good health and CMV-seropositive.

The chain carries TRBV6-5 and TRBJ2-7; D is possibly TRBD2 (6 bases). Germline CDR1 is MNHEY and CDR2 is SVGAGI. This CDR3 spans 14 amino acids. As DNA, the CDR3 is TGTGCTCCCTTCCCTCCGGGAGCAAAGGGAGAGCAGTACTTC. Amino acids: CAPFPPGAKGEQYF.

CDR3 loop: CASSIQLASSYEQYF. CDR3 nucleotides: TGTGCCAGTAGTATACAACTAGCGAGCTCCTACGAGCAGTACTTC. The rearrangement links TRBV19 to TRBJ2-7; TRBD2 matches 7 bases. The CDR3 runs to 15 residues. The V gene's germline CDR1 is LNHDA and CDR2 SQIVND (reference sequence). V shed 2 bases, J shed 0 bases, and the junction held 4 bases outside the gene matches.

This chain uses TRBV6-1 with TRBJ2-7; 12 bases agree with TRBD1. CDR1 is MNHNS, CDR2 SASEGT, per germline. The trim removed 7 bases at V and 3 bases at J, leaving 4 bases unmatched. The CDR3 contains 14 residues. The CDR3 coding sequence is TGTGCCAGCAACCGGGACAGGGGGCGCTACGAGCAGTACTTC. As protein: CASNRDRGRYEQYF.

This clone was recorded many times. This chain uses TRBV6-1 with TRBJ1-2; 8 bases align to TRBD1. Per germline, CDR1 MNHNS and CDR2 SASEGT. Losses at the gene ends were 1 base for V and 0 bases for J; bases not matched to a gene: 7. This CDR3 spans 17 amino acids. The CDR3: CASSEGTGRGSNYGYTF. CDR3 coding DNA: TGTGCCAGCAGTGAAGGGACAGGGCGGGGGTCTAACTATGGCTACACCTTC.

V and J are TRBV7-2 and TRBJ2-7; a weak D match, TRBD2 (6 bases). CDR1 is SGHTA, CDR2 FQGNSA, per germline. With 5 bases removed from V and 6 bases from J, the gap between germline ends came to 17 bases. There are 14 residues in the CDR3. CDR3 coding DNA: TGTGCCAGCAGCAACGGTGGACGGGAGCGCGAGCAGTACTTC. It specifies CASSNGGREREQYF.

This chain links TRBV10-1 with TRBJ2-3; perhaps TRBD2 as D (5 bases). The CDR3 length is 15 residues. Germline V gene data show CDR1 as WNHNN and CDR2 as SYGVQD (reference sequence). V was shortened by 5 bases and J by 4 bases, with 16 bases between the two germline ends. The CDR3 here is CASSNSDPAADTQYF. DNA of the CDR3: TGCGCCAGCAGTAATAGCGACCCGGCTGCAGATACGCAGTATTTT.

The chain links TRBV10-2 to TRBJ2-1, with TRBD2 identical over 9 bases. Germline lookup yields CDR1 WSHSY and CDR2 SAAADI. The CDR3 is made up of 16 amino acids. The V segment lost 6 bases and the J segment 0 bases; nucleotides outside the gene matches: 6. The CDR3 is CASSYLSGSSYNEQFF. CDR3 DNA sequence: TGCGCCAGCAGCTACCTTAGCGGGAGCTCCTACAATGAGCAGTTCTTC.

The CDR3 DNA follows: TGCGCCAGCAGCCTAGGGACAGGGGTTATGGACACCATATATTTT. Translated: CASSLGTGVMDTIYF. The chain employs TRBV5-1 and TRBJ1-3; TRBD1 matches 10 bases. V lost 4 bases, J lost 8 bases, and 9 bases stayed unmatched. CDR3 length: 15 residues. The germline V gene encodes CDR1 SGHRS and CDR2 YFSETQ.

With respect to this clone: The sample carries other DNA sequences with the same CDR3. The chain recombines TRBV30 with TRBJ2-7; 12 positions agree with TRBD2. Germline V gives CDR1 GTSNPN, CDR2 SVGIG (reference sequence). V lost 6 bases and J lost 6; bases outside the gene matches: 6. The CDR3 runs to 13 residues. The CDR3 region is CACMTSGSREQYF. The CDR3 nucleotides read TGTGCCTGTATGACTAGCGGGAGCCGCGAGCAGTACTTC.

In its sample, this clone was seen a few times. V and J are TRBV5-6 and TRBJ2-7; the D gene is possibly TRBD1 (6 bases). This CDR3 spans 13 amino acids. Between the trimmed V and J ends, which lost 0 bases and 5 bases, there was a span of 9 bases. In germline, CDR1 is SGHDT, CDR2 YYEEEE. For the CDR3, the DNA is TGTGCCAGCAGCTTGGGGGCAGGGGACGAGCAGTACTTC. It yields the protein CASSLGAGDEQYF.

The J gene is TRBJ1-6, the V gene TRBV5-1, with 8 nucleotides matching TRBD1. Germline CDR1 is SGHRS and CDR2 is YFSETQ. CDR3 length equals 15 residues. The ends lost 4 bases at V and 7 bases at J; junction bases unmatched: 7. The DNA of the CDR3 is TGCGCCAGCAGCGTCCGGACAGGGTTGAATTCACCCCTCCACTTT. It codes for CASSVRTGLNSPLHF. The variable domain in full, completed from reference TRBV5-1 and TRBJ1-6, reads KAGVTQTPRYLIKTRGQQVTLSCSPISGHRSVSWYQQTPGQGLQFLFEYFSETQRNKGNFPGRFSGRQFSNSRSEMNVSTLELGDSALYLCASSVRTGLNSPLHFGNGTRLTVT.

This clone came up a few times. This chain uses TRBV11-3 with TRBJ2-7; D unclear. The V and J ends lost 3 bases and 4 bases respectively, with 10 bases between them. CDR1 SGHNT and CDR2 YENEEA come from the germline V gene. This CDR3 is 13 amino acids long. The CDR3 loop reads CASSLSPQYEQYF. DNA of the CDR3: TGTGCCAGCAGCTTGTCCCCCCAATACGAGCAGTACTTC.

This clone was seen once. The CDR3 sequence: CASSQPREGNTEAFF. The DNA of the CDR3 is TGCGCCAGCAGCCAACCCAGGGAAGGCAACACTGAAGCTTTCTTT. This sequence joins TRBV4-1 and TRBJ1-1, with D tentatively TRBD1 (5 bases). The CDR3 loop spans 15 amino acids. The germline V and J ends were trimmed by 2 bases and 2 bases, with 12 bases remaining between them. Germline lookup yields CDR1 MGHRA and CDR2 YSYEKL.

This chain connects TRBV6-1 to TRBJ2-4; 7 nucleotides agree with TRBD1. This CDR3 region has 13 residues. The trim removed 6 bases at V and 5 bases at J, leaving 4 bases unmatched. The germline V gene has CDR1 MNHNS and CDR2 SASEGT. The DNA for the CDR3 is TGTGCCAGCAGCCCGGGACAGCAAAACATTCAGTACTTC. Protein sequence: CASSPGQQNIQYF.

The rearrangement uses TRBV19 and TRBJ2-7; D might be TRBD1 (5 bases). Per germline, CDR1 LNHDA and CDR2 SQIVND (reference sequence). With 5 bases removed from V and 3 bases from J, the gap between germline ends came to 14 bases. The CDR3 length is 14 residues. CDR3 region: CASSPQGGVYEQYF. DNA of the CDR3: TGTGCCAGTAGTCCCCAGGGTGGTGTCTACGAGCAGTACTTC.

The chain links TRBV19 to TRBJ2-1; 12 positions match TRBD2. Germline V lookup: CDR1 LNHDA, CDR2 SQIVND (reference sequence). The CDR3 is made up of 17 amino acids. J gave up 0 bases and V 6 bases, and 6 bases lay outside the gene matches. CDR3: CASRGLAGLSSYNEQFF. CDR3 DNA: TGTGCCAGTAGAGGACTAGCGGGACTAAGCTCCTACAATGAGCAGTTCTTC.

This clone was observed a single time. This rearrangement joins TRBV5-1 to TRBJ2-3, with 8 bases that match TRBD1. The CDR3 covers 15 residues. V was clipped by 3 bases and J by 6 bases; unmatched bases: 9. Per the germline V gene, CDR1 is SGHRS and CDR2 is YFSETQ. The CDR3 DNA is TGCGCCAGCAGCTATGGCCAGGGGGCTGTGGATACGCAGTATTTT. This codes for CASSYGQGAVDTQYF.

This clone was seen only once. The chain has TRBV7-8 and TRBJ2-5, with 8 bases identical to TRBD2. The CDR3 contains 17 residues. Trimming at V came to 5 bases and at J to 5 bases, leaving 16 bases not matched to a gene. Per the germline V gene, CDR1 is SGHVS and CDR2 is FQNEAQ. The CDR3 DNA reads as TGTGCCAGCAGCCCAGTGGCCGTGGCGGGGGGCGAGGAGACCCAGTACTTC. Amino acids: CASSPVAVAGGEETQYF.

This chain uses TRBV10-1 with TRBJ2-5, with D possibly matching TRBD1 (7 bases). Germline V gene sequence: CDR1 WNHNN, CDR2 SYGVQD (reference sequence). This CDR3 region has 14 residues. V was shortened by 4 bases and J by 5 bases, with 14 bases between the two germline ends. The DNA for the CDR3 is TGCGCCAGCAGTGTTCGGCCAGGGGGGGAGACCCAGTACTTC. Translation: CASSVRPGGETQYF.

This clone appeared a single time. The chain is built from TRBV7-9 and TRBJ1-1, with 9 bases lining up with TRBD1. Germline assignment: CDR1 SEHNR and CDR2 FQNEAQ (reference sequence). This CDR3 has 15 amino acids. V lost 1 base and J lost 4; bases outside the gene matches: 4. The CDR3 bases are TGTGCCAGCAGCTTAGGGGGACAGGGTGGCACTGAAGCTTTCTTT. Protein: CASSLGGQGGTEAFF.

The chain uses TRBV6-5 and TRBJ2-1, with TRBD1 matching over 8 bases. The J segment lost 3 bases and the V segment lost 5 bases, leaving 6 bases of the junction unmatched. This CDR3 is 15 amino acids long. Germline loops: CDR1 MNHEY, CDR2 SVGAGI. CDR3 coding DNA: TGTGCCAGCAGTGCCCAAGGACAGGGCTACAATGAGCAGTTCTTC. It yields the protein CASSAQGQGYNEQFF.

The chain has TRBV11-2 and TRBJ2-1, with a tentative D call TRBD1 (5 bases). The CDR3 loop spans 15 amino acids. Trimming shortened V by 7 bases and J by 3 bases, and 16 bases separated the two germline ends. Germline-derived CDR1 and CDR2 are SGHAT and FQNNGV. The CDR3 loop reads CASTSTVPGYNEQFF. As DNA, the CDR3 is TGTGCCAGCACCTCGACAGTACCCGGCTACAATGAGCAGTTCTTC.